Below, 26 T cell receptor beta chains from the same sample are listed, as sequenced in a study of tissue T cells after allogeneic stem cell transplantation. Produced via immunoSEQ multiplex PCR; TCRdb's table is partial and in-frame only. The sample lists 6,500 to 8,000 clones, approximately 52% occurring once. Time point of the sample: mouse harvest day 7 after allogeneic transplant. Tail vein injection delivered 10^7 T-cell-depleted bone marrow cells and 10^6 splenic CD5+ T cells. Sequenced: gut tissue. These receptors originate from a female BALB/c mouse given C57BL/6 T cells with graft-versus-host disease after an allogeneic hematopoietic cell transplant.

As for this clone: These gene names are mouse names. The CDR3 goes on 1 residue after the read ends, and that part is filled in from the germline J gene. The chain recombines TRBV3 with TRBJ2-7; TRBD2 matches 8 bases. Germline CDR1 and CDR2: SNHLY and FYNGKV (reference sequence). J was trimmed by 4 bases and V by 6 bases; bases with no gene match: 2. The CDR3 is 12 amino acids. The CDR3 loop is CASRNWGYEQYF. The DNA read from the CDR3 is TGTGCCAGCAGAAACTGGGGGTATGAACAGTAC.

Concerning this clone: Gene names follow the mouse nomenclature. The read comes to an end 1 residue before the CDR3 does, leaving the germline J gene to fill in the end. The rearrangement uses TRBV26 and TRBJ1-4, with a weak D call TRBD1 (5 bases). With 2 bases removed from V and 4 bases from J, the gap between germline ends came to 8 bases. CDR3 size: 14 residues. Germline assignment: CDR1 KGHPV and CDR2 FQNQEV (reference sequence). This CDR3 is CASSLAGFNERLFF. Partial CDR3 DNA: TGTGCCAGCAGTCTGGCAGGGTTCAACGAAAGATTATTT.

Note on this clone: The germline and genes are mouse ones. The CDR3 extends 1 residue past the end of the read, so its final part is completed from the germline J gene. V usage is TRBV26 and J usage is TRBJ1-4, with unresolved D. This CDR3 has 12 residues. Looked up from germline, CDR1 is KGHPV and CDR2 is FQNQEV (reference sequence). V was cut by 8 bases and J by 2 bases, with 6 bases left in between. The CDR3 reads CASAGSNERLFF. The part of the CDR3 DNA that was read is TGTGCCAGCGCGGGGTCCAACGAAAGATTATTT.

This clone was counted only a few times. The listed genes are named as in mouse. The read is 1 residue too short to cover the CDR3 end, so that end is filled in from the germline J gene. The rearrangement uses TRBV31 and TRBJ2-3; 11 nucleotides align to TRBD2. The CDR3 is 15 residues long. The germline CDR1 and CDR2 sequences are GKSSPN and SITVG. V shed 0 bases and J 3 bases; nucleotides not matched to a gene: 2. Partial CDR3 DNA: TGTGCCTGGAGTCTCTGGACTGGGGGGGCAGAAACGCTGTAT. The encoded protein is CAWSLWTGGAETLY. From start to end, the CDR3 is CAWSLWTGGAETLYF.

This clone showed up just a few times. Gene names refer to mouse genes. The read halts 1 residue ahead of the CDR3 end, with the missing end drawn from the germline J gene. The rearrangement joins TRBV16 to TRBJ1-2; TRBD1 might be the D (5 bases). Germline V gene data show CDR1 as SGHSA and CDR2 as FRNQAP. The V and J ends lost 2 bases and 3 bases respectively, with 7 bases between them. The CDR3 runs 13 residues. CDR3 bases read: TGTGCAAGCAGCTTAAGGGGAGACTCCGACTACACC. It encodes CASSLRGDSDYT. The complete CDR3 reads CASSLRGDSDYTF.

This clone was found a few times. The gene symbols are mouse symbols. The missing CDR3 end, 1 residue past where the read stops, is filled in from the germline J gene. V gene TRBV26 combines with J gene TRBJ1-4; no reliable D call. Germline CDR1 and CDR2: KGHPV and FQNQEV (reference sequence). The CDR3 runs to 14 residues. V lost 4 bases and J lost 0, with 6 bases in between. CDR3 bases read: TGTGCCAGCAGTCCCACCCTTTCCAACGAAAGATTATTT. This sequence encodes CASSPTLSNERLF. In full, the CDR3 reads CASSPTLSNERLFF.

Details on this clone: Germline and genes here are mouse. The DNA ends 1 residue before the CDR3 does, and the rest of the CDR3 is filled in from the germline J gene. The chain is built from TRBV23 and TRBJ2-3; the D call TRBD1 from the table was never checked on the DNA. The CDR3 is 14 residues long. Germline V gene data show CDR1 as KGHTA and CDR2 as FQNQQP. The CDR3 sequence: CSSSLRLRAETLYF. The sequenced part of the CDR3 DNA is TGCTCCAGCAGTCTCAGGCTACGTGCAGAAACGCTGTAT.

With respect to this clone: Genes here carry mouse names. The read halts 1 residue ahead of the CDR3 end, with the missing end drawn from the germline J gene. V and J are TRBV23 and TRBJ1-4; TRBD1 is the table's D call and was not checked against the DNA. This CDR3 is 15 amino acids long. CDR1 and CDR2 from the germline V gene are KGHTA and FQNQQP. The sequenced part of the CDR3 DNA is TGCTCCAGCAGTCAATCGAAGGTTTCCAACGAAAGATTATTT. Protein sequence: CSSSQSKVSNERLF. In full, the CDR3 is CSSSQSKVSNERLFF. The complete variable domain, with remaining parts taken from reference TRBV23 and TRBJ1-4, reads DAAVTQKPRYLIKMKGQEAEMKCIPEKGHTAVFWYQQKQSKELKFLIYFQNQQPLDQIDMVKERFSAVCPSSSLCSLGIRTCEAEDSALYLCSSSQSKVSNERLFFGHGTKLSVL.

A remark on this clone: Mouse names are used for the genes. The read gets to within 1 residue of the CDR3 end, and the germline J gene fills in the rest. The chain employs TRBV3 and TRBJ2-3; 10 bases align to TRBD2. Germline V gene sequence: CDR1 SNHLY, CDR2 FYNGKV (reference sequence). J was trimmed by 2 bases and V by 5 bases; bases with no gene match: 4. CDR3 length equals 15 residues. The CDR3 sequence: CASSLGGRDAETLYF. CDR3 DNA (partial): TGTGCCAGCAGCCTGGGGGGGCGCGATGCAGAAACGCTGTAT.

This clone turned up a few times. The gene names here belong to mouse. The read ends 1 residue early relative to the CDR3; the germline J gene fills the gap. The genes are TRBV26 and TRBJ1-2; D is undetermined. Germline V CDR1 and CDR2: KGHPV, FQNQEV (reference sequence). CDR3 length equals 13 residues. V gave up 0 bases and J gave up 2 bases, with 4 bases separating them. The DNA read from the CDR3 is TGTGCCAGCAGTCTGTCAGGGAACTCCGACTACACC. It is translated as CASSLSGNSDYT. The full CDR3 reads CASSLSGNSDYTF.

Remarks on this clone: Gene labels here are mouse ones. The read terminates 1 residue before the CDR3 end, so the remaining end is supplied by the germline J gene. The rearrangement links TRBV26 to TRBJ2-1; TRBD2 aligns across 11 bases. The CDR3 covers 14 residues. Germline V lookup: CDR1 KGHPV, CDR2 FQNQEV (reference sequence). The junction had 3 bases not matched to a gene; V was cut back by 4 bases and J by 7 bases. CDR3 protein: CASSHWGGVAEQFF. Incomplete CDR3 DNA: TGTGCCAGCAGTCACTGGGGGGGCGTCGCTGAGCAGTTC.

On this clone: Gene names denote mouse genes. The read terminates 1 residue before the CDR3 end, so the remaining end is supplied by the germline J gene. The chain carries TRBV3 and TRBJ1-4; D is unresolved. The CDR3 runs 14 residues. Trimming shortened V by 5 bases and J by 0 bases, and 7 bases separated the two germline ends. Germline V CDR1 and CDR2: SNHLY, FYNGKV (reference sequence). CDR3 bases read: TGTGCCAGCAGCCCTGGGATTTCCAACGAAAGATTATTT. Encoded protein: CASSPGISNERLF. The full CDR3 is CASSPGISNERLFF.

On this clone: The genes are named according to mouse. The read stops 1 residue short of the end of the CDR3; the missing end is completed from the germline J gene. The V gene is TRBV26, the J gene TRBJ2-5, with TRBD1 as a possible D gene (6 bases). The CDR3 totals 12 residues. Trimming pared 3 bases from V and 8 bases from J, leaving 9 bases between. The germline V gene encodes CDR1 KGHPV and CDR2 FQNQEV (reference sequence). CDR3: CASSLTGPTQYF. The covered CDR3 bases are TGTGCCAGCAGTCTTACAGGGCCCACCCAGTAC.

Regarding this clone: Each gene name is a mouse one. The read is 1 residue too short to cover the CDR3 end, so that end is filled in from the germline J gene. The chain recombines TRBV31 with TRBJ2-3; weak D call: TRBD1 (6 bases). Trimming cost V 1 base and J 0 bases, with 8 bases left between them. This CDR3 has 14 amino acids. Germline loops: CDR1 GKSSPN, CDR2 SITVG. The DNA read from the CDR3 is TGTGCCTGGAGTCGGGACAATAGTGCAGAAACGCTGTAT. As protein: CAWSRDNSAETLY. The whole CDR3 protein reads CAWSRDNSAETLYF.

About this clone itself: Mouse gene names apply. Coverage ceases 1 residue before the CDR3 finishes, and the germline J gene fills in the end. The chain couples TRBV23 to TRBJ2-2. CDR3 length: 14 amino acids. Germline CDR1 reads KGHTA; CDR2 reads FQNQQP. The CDR3 spells CSSSQGASTGQLYF. The part of the CDR3 DNA that was read is TGCTCCAGCAGTCAGGGGGCGAGCACCGGGCAGCTCTAC. Full variable domain (missing parts from reference TRBV23 and TRBJ2-2): DAAVTQKPRYLIKMKGQEAEMKCIPEKGHTAVFWYQQKQSKELKFLIYFQNQQPLDQIDMVKERFSAVCPSSSLCSLGIRTCEAEDSALYLCSSSQGASTGQLYFGEGSKLTVL.

Note on this clone: The germline and genes are mouse ones. The CDR3 extends 1 residue past the end of the read, so its final part is completed from the germline J gene. This rearrangement joins TRBV17 to TRBJ1-4; 11 bases match TRBD1. Unmatched junction bases numbered 9, after V lost 5 bases and J lost 7 bases. Germline-derived CDR1 and CDR2 are MNHDT and YYDKIL. The CDR3 consists of 16 residues. Here the CDR3 reads CASSDRTGGRSERLFF. The DNA read from the CDR3 is TGTGCTAGCAGTGACCGGACAGGGGGCCGGAGCGAAAGATTATTT.

This clone turned up a few times. The gene names here belong to mouse. The CDR3 extends 1 residue past the end of the read, so its final part is completed from the germline J gene. The chain couples TRBV5 to TRBJ1-3; D might be TRBD1 (5 bases). This CDR3 region has 17 residues. Germline V gene data show CDR1 as LGHNA and CDR2 as YNLKQL (reference sequence). Trimming removed 0 bases at V and 0 bases at J, with 12 bases between. The CDR3 sequence is CASSQEGQGHSGNTLYF. The part of the CDR3 DNA that was read is TGTGCCAGCAGCCAAGAAGGGCAGGGCCATTCTGGAAATACGCTCTAT.

In regard to this clone: Germline and genes here are mouse. The read ends 1 residue shy of where the CDR3 ends; the end is completed using the germline J gene. J is TRBJ1-5 and V is TRBV26; D not certain. The CDR3 sequence is 14 residues long. V was trimmed by 2 bases and J by 1 base, leaving 6 bases between them. Germline assignment: CDR1 KGHPV and CDR2 FQNQEV (reference sequence). Incomplete CDR3 DNA: TGTGCCAGCAGTCTGACAATAAACAACCAGGCTCCGCTT. This translates into CASSLTINNQAPL. The entire CDR3 sequence reads CASSLTINNQAPLF.

Comments on this clone: At one end, the junction sequence differs from germline, possibly due to a read error. The genes and germline here are from mouse. The read ends 1 residue early relative to the CDR3; the germline J gene fills the gap. Additional DNA sequences in this sample encode the identical CDR3. The chain uses TRBV26 and TRBJ2-7, with a tentative D call TRBD2 (5 bases). Germline values: CDR1 KGHPV, CDR2 FQNQEV (reference sequence). The CDR3 length is 14 residues. The CDR3 sequence: CASSLGLSSYEQYF. Incomplete CDR3 DNA: TGCGCCAGCAGTCTCGGACTTAGCTCCTATGAACAGTAC.

For this clone: Gene names refer to mouse genes. The missing CDR3 end, 1 residue past where the read stops, is filled in from the germline J gene. This chain connects TRBV26 to TRBJ2-2; D possibly matches TRBD1 or TRBD2 (5 bases each). V dropped 2 bases and J dropped 4 bases, with 8 bases sitting between them. The CDR3 loop spans 14 amino acids. The germline gives CDR1 KGHPV, CDR2 FQNQEV (reference sequence). Incomplete CDR3 DNA: TGTGCCAGCAGTCTGGAGGGGCGCACCGGGCAGCTCTAC. It translates to CASSLEGRTGQLY. From start to end, the CDR3 is CASSLEGRTGQLYF. The variable domain in full, with the rest retrieved from reference TRBV26 and TRBJ2-2, is NSKVIQTPRYLVKGQGQKAKMRCIPEKGHPVVFWYQQNKNNEFKFLINFQNQEVLQQIDMTEKRFSAECPSNSPCSLEIQSSEAGDSALYLCASSLEGRTGQLYFGEGSKLTVL.

This clone was observed a few times. The germline and genes are mouse ones. The read terminates 1 residue ahead of where the CDR3 ends, so the germline J gene completes it. This chain connects TRBV26 to TRBJ1-5, with a possible D match to TRBD1 (6 bases). V was cut by 4 bases and J by 0 bases, with 7 bases left in between. This CDR3 is 14 amino acids long. Germline values: CDR1 KGHPV, CDR2 FQNQEV (reference sequence). The chain's CDR3 is CASSRDINNQAPLF. The sequenced CDR3 bases are TGTGCCAGCAGTCGGGACATTAACAACCAGGCTCCGCTT.

With respect to this clone: Germline and genes here are mouse. The CDR3 is cut off 1 residue early in the read; its end comes from the germline J gene. The rearrangement uses TRBV26 and TRBJ1-2, with TRBD1 as a possible D gene (6 bases). This CDR3 contains 13 residues. Germline-derived CDR1 and CDR2 are KGHPV and FQNQEV (reference sequence). The V gene lost 3 bases and the J gene lost 3 bases, with 8 bases spanning the gap. Incomplete CDR3 DNA: TGTGCCAGCAGTCTACAGGGCGACTCCGACTACACC. Protein product: CASSLQGDSDYT. The CDR3 in full is CASSLQGDSDYTF.

In its sample, this clone is large. These gene names are mouse names. The sequenced fragment ends 1 residue before the CDR3 boundary, so the rest is inferred from the germline J gene. The chain employs TRBV3 and TRBJ2-7; TRBD2 matches 7 bases. The CDR3 runs to 14 residues. Germline V gene lookup returns CDR1 SNHLY and CDR2 FYNGKV (reference sequence). The V segment lost 0 bases and the J segment 4 bases; nucleotides outside the gene matches: 3. CDR3 in amino acids: CASSLAWGSYEQYF. CDR3 bases read: TGTGCCAGCAGCTTAGCCTGGGGGTCGTATGAACAGTAC.

Concerning this clone: These gene names are mouse names. Read data end 1 residue before the CDR3 end; the end is taken from the germline J gene. The chain carries TRBV31 and TRBJ2-5; 10 positions agree with TRBD2. CDR1 GKSSPN and CDR2 SITVG come from the germline V gene. The CDR3 totals 14 residues. J gave up 8 bases and V 1 base, and 6 bases lay outside the gene matches. The CDR3 is CAWSPGTGVGTQYF. CDR3 DNA (partial): TGTGCCTGGAGTCCCGGGACTGGGGTGGGCACCCAGTAC.

Only a few counts were recorded for this clone. Genes and germline come from the mouse. Read sequence stops 1 residue before the CDR3 end, and the germline J gene provides the missing end. The chain has TRBV26 and TRBJ2-4; D is unclear. Germline assignment: CDR1 KGHPV and CDR2 FQNQEV (reference sequence). Trimming took 4 bases from V and 2 from J, leaving 7 bases between them. The CDR3 loop spans 13 amino acids. The sequenced CDR3 bases are TGTGCCAGCAGTCCCCTGTATCAAAACACCTTGTAC. This codes for CASSPLYQNTLY. The CDR3 in full is CASSPLYQNTLYF.

Regarding this clone: Gene names denote mouse genes. Read sequence stops 1 residue before the CDR3 end, and the germline J gene provides the missing end. This rearrangement joins TRBV19 to TRBJ2-3, with TRBD2 matching 11 bases. CDR1 is FNHDT and CDR2 is SITEND in the germline V gene (reference sequence). The CDR3 sequence is 15 residues long. Losses at the gene ends were 4 bases for V and 2 bases for J; bases not matched to a gene: 3. The CDR3 loop reads CASSPDWGVAETLYF. CDR3 bases read: TGTGCCAGCAGTCCGGACTGGGGGGTTGCAGAAACGCTGTAT.